A selection of T cell receptor beta chains follows, all from one sample in a study of blood T cell repertoires in COVID-19. TCRdb keeps only in-frame clones here, not all; method: immunoSEQ multiplex PCR. The table includes 100,000 to 150,000 clones, 74% detected once. Sample: peripheral blood. The receptors originated from a man aged 60 to 69 with acute or convalescent COVID-19. The CDR3 runs from the conserved cysteine through the conserved F or W. D genes are given only for firm matches. A clone size is listed for some rows: how often the clone was seen (once, few, many), or a class if it is expanded.

clone_size d_call j_call v_call cdr3_length cdr3_nt cdr3_aa
- - TRBJ2-1 TRBV12-3/TRBV12-4 13 TGTGCCAGCACGGTTAGCAGATACAATGAGCAGTTCTTC CASTVSRYNEQFF
- - TRBJ2-1 TRBV5-6 12 TGTGCCAGCAGCCTACTATTGGATGAGCAGTTCTTC CASSLLLDEQFF
- - TRBJ2-3 TRBV21-1 14 TGTGCCAGCACAGGTGGCGGGGGCACAGATACGCAGTATTTT CASTGGGGTDTQYF
few - TRBJ2-5 TRBV5-1 14 TGCGCCAGCAGCGCAGGGGACACACAAGAGACCCAGTACTTC CASSAGDTQETQYF
- - TRBJ2-1 TRBV6-1 12 TGTGCCAGCAAACTAGGGTCGGATGAGCAGTTCTTC CASKLGSDEQFF
- TRBD1 TRBJ2-5 TRBV4-1 15 TGCGCCAGCAGCCAAATAGGGACAGGGTTTGAGACCCAGTACTTC CASSQIGTGFETQYF
few - TRBJ2-7 TRBV7-3 15 TGTGCCAGCAGCTTAAACCCCAGCGTGATCTACGAGCAGTACTTC CASSLNPSVIYEQYF
- - TRBJ2-5 TRBV24-1 14 TGTGCCACCAGTGATCGGACAGCCCAGGAGACCCAGTACTTC CATSDRTAQETQYF
once TRBD2 TRBJ2-1 TRBV6-5 14 TGTGCCAGCAGATGCCCTAGCGGGAGCAATGAGCAGTTCTTC CASRCPSGSNEQFF
- - TRBJ1-4 TRBV7-2 14 TGTGCCAGCAGCCTCGGGTTGGGAGGTGAAAAACTGTTTTTT CASSLGLGGEKLFF
- - TRBJ2-1 TRBV6-5 14 TGTGCCAGCAGTTACTTGCGGGTTAGCAATGAGCAGTTCTTC CASSYLRVSNEQFF
- - TRBJ2-3 TRBV19 14 - CASTSGGGTDTQYF
few TRBD1 TRBJ1-4 TRBV20-1 11 TGCAGTGCTGAGGCGACAGGGCAACTGTTTTTT CSAEATGQLFF
- TRBD1 TRBJ1-2 TRBV6-5 16 TGTGCCAGCAGTTACTCAGCCGGGACAGGGAACTATGGCTACACCTTC CASSYSAGTGNYGYTF
- TRBD2 TRBJ2-1 TRBV24-1 15 TGTGCCACCAGTGACGGGACTAGCGTATACAATGAGCAGTTCTTC CATSDGTSVYNEQFF
once - TRBJ2-2 TRBV5-1 14 TGCGCCAGCATGACAGATACGAACACCGGGGAGCTGTTTTTT CASMTDTNTGELFF
- TRBD2 TRBJ2-3 TRBV5-4 18 TGTGCCAGCAGCTTGGGGGGACTAGCGGGGACCAGCACAGATACGCAGTATTTT CASSLGGLAGTSTDTQYF
few TRBD1 TRBJ1-1 TRBV7-8 15 TGTGCCAGCAGCTTCAGAGGGACAGCGAACACTGAAGCTTTCTTT CASSFRGTANTEAFF
- - TRBJ2-2 TRBV7-2 16 TGTGCCAGCAGCTTATTTGGGGGACAGAACACCGGGGAGCTGTTTTTT CASSLFGGQNTGELFF
- TRBD1 TRBJ1-2 TRBV29-1 14 TGCAGCGTTGAAGGGGACAGGGGGAACTATGGCTACACCTTC CSVEGDRGNYGYTF